This is a list of T cell receptor beta chains from one sample in a study of cytomegalovirus exposure and HLA in healthy donors. Using immunoSEQ multiplex PCR, the repertoire was profiled, and TCRdb retains in-frame clones only, with some absent. The table lists about 43,000 clones, about 60% of them singletons, with about 11% in the top ten. Sequencing input: PBMCs. These receptor sequences come from a man aged 60 to 69 in good health and CMV-seropositive. The CDR3 runs from the conserved cysteine through the conserved F or W. A D gene is named only where the DNA matches it firmly. A clone size is listed for some rows: how often the clone was seen (once, few, many), or a class if it is expanded.

D	length	J	size	V	DNA	CDR3
.	15	TRBJ1-1	.	TRBV9	TGTGCCAGCAGCGTAGGGGGAGGTTTGAACACTGAAGCTTTCTTT	CASSVGGGLNTEAFF
.	16	TRBJ2-2	.	TRBV7-9	TGTGCCAGCAGCAGAGGGACAACGGGGGGAACCGGGGAGCTGTTTTTT	CASSRGTTGGTGELFF
.	15	TRBJ2-7	.	TRBV11-2	TGTGCCAGCAGCTTGGAATCAACAGGACCCTACGAGCAGTACTTC	CASSLESTGPYEQYF
.	14	TRBJ2-1	.	TRBV13	TGTGCCAGCAGCTTAAGAGCTTCCTACAATGAGCAGTTCTTC	CASSLRASYNEQFF
.	14	TRBJ2-5	few	TRBV7-8	TGTGCCACCCCCCGGGCCTGGAGGGGAGAGACCCAGTACTTC	CATPRAWRGETQYF
TRBD2	16	TRBJ2-1	.	TRBV5-5	TGTGCCAGCAGCTTGGGCCCAGCGGGGTTCTACAATGAGCAGTTCTTC	CASSLGPAGFYNEQFF
TRBD2	16	TRBJ2-2	few	TRBV5-1	TGCGCCAGCAGCTTGACTAGCGGGAGTGGCACCGGGGAGCTGTTTTTT	CASSLTSGSGTGELFF
TRBD1	13	TRBJ1-4	.	TRBV2	TGTGCCAACCGACAGGGGGCTAATGAAAAACTGTTTTTT	CANRQGANEKLFF
.	12	TRBJ2-5	once	TRBV7-2	TGTGCCAGCAGCTTAGGGGTCGGGGAGCAGTACTTC	CASSLGVGEQYF
TRBD2	15	TRBJ2-5	few	TRBV15	TGTGCCACCAGCAGCCCTAGCGGGAGTCCGGGGACCCAGTACTTC	CATSSPSGSPGTQYF